The entry below gives a single T cell receptor beta chain sequence along with its context. Its antigen remains unidentified. No base-level quality is on record; no much larger clone is a single base apart. The method was 5' RACE. For sequencing, an Illumina HiSeq 2000 was employed. A universal primer binding site was introduced by template switching, and a unique molecular identifier was present in the final cDNA, enabling accurate counting of TCR cDNA molecules. Specific primers in the conserved constant-segment region were used to synthesize first-strand cDNA for TCR alpha and beta chains. Each cDNA library was double barcoded, with a SMART-Mk sample barcode plus Illumina barcodes, to control for contamination. TruSeq adapter sequences along with Illumina sample barcodes were introduced in two successive PCR steps. The Illumina HiSeq platform was used with custom primers to sequence TCR alpha and beta cDNA libraries. From the authors' description of their analysis: MiGEC processed the raw reads to extract unique molecular identifiers, while MiXCR was used to determine the CDR3 positions. For each individual, recombination models were inferred using an EM algorithm with the repgenHMM and IGoR tools. The tcR package in R was used for shared clonotype analysis, with sharing normalized by the product of cloneset sizes. Out-of-frame nonproductive sequences were analyzed to study raw recombination free of thymic and clonal selection effects. TCRdb reran the public reads through fastp at Q25 and MiXCR, keeping productive beta chains. Rows merge per CDR3 protein into single entries with the most common DNA and genes. TCRdb, not the original authors, processed these V and J calls. For this sample the table gives fewer than 900,000 distinct CDR3 sequences, of which around 20% were detected only once. Together, the top ten hold 4.3% of the sample.

The data were obtained in a study of identical twins (dated by TCRdb to about 2016). About the study as a whole: To test whether fetal clonotypes persist, the study used deep sequencing on TCR alpha and beta repertoires from monozygotic twins, unrelated adults of various ages, and cord blood. To rule out contamination, the twin experiments were replicated at different times with different library preparation protocols. The investigation overall reported the following: Compared with coincidental sharing between unrelated individuals, out-of-frame TCR alpha sequences shared between twins had an excess of sequences with low generation probability. Abundant cord blood beta clonotypes carried fewer insertions; young adult naive repertoires showed a weaker similar trend, while memory repertoires showed none. Zero-insertion analyses could be partly confounded by invariant T cells such as MAIT and iNKT, though diverse VJ usage argued against such confounding for most clonotypes. Out-of-frame TCR alpha sharing in monozygotic twins was systematically underestimated by recombination models, whereas sharing between unrelated individuals was in agreement with the recombination models. A weaker excess of twin sharing was found in beta out-of-frame sequences because the signal-to-noise ratio was lowered by fewer shared sequences. Because the same donors could not be followed over many years, the conclusions depended on cross-sectional statistical analysis.

Only healthy Caucasian donors were included. Three pairs of female monozygotic twins, all aged about 18 to 30 years, made up the twin cohort. RNA for TCR libraries was isolated from peripheral blood mononuclear cells. The same data also contributed to another study, on T cells expressing NK-cell markers. From that second study: About 8 donors provided sorted CD3+CD56+NKG2C+, CD3+CD56+NKG2C- and CD3+CD56-NKG2C+ T-cell subsets, whose TCR beta-chain repertoires were profiled. Among the eight sequenced donors, seven were HCMV-seropositive and one was HCMV-seronegative. In several experiments an anti-gammadeltaTCR antibody was added to restrict sorting to alphabetaTCR-expressing T cells. In several donors, the dominant CD3+CD56+NKG2C+ clonotypes ranked among the top 10 CD8+ clonotypes, making up about 1.0-8% of CD8+ T cells. Those dominant clonotypes were again the most abundant among CD3+CD56-NKG2C+ cells in a handful of donors, at about 25-65%. Whether the expanded NKG2C-expressing T cell clones were specific for HCMV antigens remained unclear. The eight sequenced donors were randomly selected healthy volunteers, three men and five women. A commercial ELISA kit detecting HCMV-specific IgG in serum was used to determine HCMV serostatus. For over five donors, bulk peripheral blood T-cell repertoires were additionally sequenced from unsorted PBMC. MIGEC was used to demultiplex reads and group reads by UMI, and MiTCR was used to assemble and quantify clonotypes. Only TCR cDNA sequences supported by at least two reads were kept to exclude erroneous sequences. Downstream repertoire analysis used the tcR package, and clonotypes were matched across fractions by CDR3 nucleotide sequence plus V segment. VDJmatch was used to annotate antigen specificity against VDJdb, with one amino acid substitution in CDR3 allowed.

Sequenced: PBMCs. This sequence originates from a woman aged 18-29 years in good health.

The DNA reads TGCAGTGCTAGGGCGGGAGTTTTGTACGAGCAGTACTTC. Translation gives CSARAGVLYEQYF. Here the chain combines TRBV20-1 and TRBJ2-7, and 7 junction bases match TRBD2. The CDR3 measures 13 amino acids from cysteine to phenylalanine. This entry keeps only the CDR3 DNA: 39 bases, framed from base 1. According to the germline V gene (reference sequence), CDR1 reads DFQATT and CDR2 reads SNEGSKA. Germline trimming amounts to 3 bases on V and 4 bases on J, with 6 as the count of junction bases outside the gene matches.